These T cell receptor beta chains were read from a single sample in a study of shared clonotypes between healthy human individuals. Profiling relied on immunoSEQ multiplex PCR, and the TCRdb table lists in-frame clones only, not all of them. There are 2 million to 2.5 million clones in the sample; about 95% occur only once, and 0.9% to 1.3% lies in the top ten. Source material: naive CD8+ T cells sorted from blood. These receptors were collected from a young man in good health. The CDR3 runs from the conserved cysteine through the conserved F or W. The D gene is left open where the match is weak. Clone size is not always given. Where it is, it says once, few, many or a class for expanded clones.

J gene: TRBJ2-7; V gene: TRBV30; D gene: -; clone size: -; CDR3 protein: CAWSLGDEQYF; CDR3 DNA: TGTGCCTGGAGCCTCGGGGACGAGCAGTACTTC
J gene: TRBJ2-1; V gene: TRBV7-2; D gene: -; clone size: -; CDR3 protein: CASSPWDTPTREQFF; CDR3 DNA: TGTGCCAGCAGCCCCTGGGACACCCCGACGCGTGAGCAGTTCTTC
J gene: TRBJ1-4; V gene: TRBV9; D gene: -; clone size: -; CDR3 protein: CASSVMDGPNEKLFF; CDR3 DNA: TGTGCCAGCAGCGTAATGGACGGGCCTAATGAAAAACTGTTTTTT
J gene: TRBJ1-4; V gene: TRBV4-3; D gene: -; clone size: -; CDR3 protein: CASSPSRLTPTNEKLFF; CDR3 DNA: TGCGCCAGCAGCCCTAGCCGCTTGACACCAACTAATGAAAAACTGTTTTTT
J gene: TRBJ1-3; V gene: TRBV21-1; D gene: -; clone size: -; CDR3 protein: CASSKGMGHTIYF; CDR3 DNA: TGTGCCAGCAGCAAAGGGATGGGTCACACCATATATTTT
J gene: TRBJ2-5; V gene: TRBV19; D gene: TRBD2; clone size: -; CDR3 protein: CASSIQSSGETQYF; CDR3 DNA: TGTGCCAGTAGTATCCAATCTAGCGGAGAGACCCAGTACTTC
J gene: TRBJ2-3; V gene: TRBV30; D gene: TRBD1; clone size: -; CDR3 protein: CAWSSQGVGDTQYF; CDR3 DNA: TGTGCCTGGAGTTCACAGGGGGTCGGAGATACGCAGTATTTT
J gene: TRBJ1-6; V gene: TRBV5-1; D gene: -; clone size: -; CDR3 protein: CASSLYRTHNSPLHF; CDR3 DNA: TGCGCCAGCAGCTTGTACAGGACCCATAATTCACCCCTCCACTTT
J gene: TRBJ2-7; V gene: TRBV7-9; D gene: -; clone size: -; CDR3 protein: CASSLGGTTYEQYF; CDR3 DNA: TGTGCCAGCAGCTTGGGGGGGACAACCTACGAGCAGTACTTC
J gene: TRBJ2-7; V gene: TRBV7-8; D gene: -; clone size: -; CDR3 protein: CASSLAYRGDEQYF; CDR3 DNA: TGTGCCAGCAGCTTAGCCTACAGAGGCGACGAGCAGTACTTC
J gene: TRBJ2-3; V gene: TRBV12-5; D gene: -; clone size: -; CDR3 protein: CASGFRPDDMSTDTQYF; CDR3 DNA: TGTGCTAGTGGTTTCAGGCCCGACGATATGAGCACAGATACGCAGTATTTT
J gene: TRBJ2-1; V gene: TRBV9; D gene: TRBD1; clone size: -; CDR3 protein: CASSGRQGDNEQFF; CDR3 DNA: TGTGCCAGCAGCGGACGACAGGGTGACAATGAGCAGTTCTTC
J gene: TRBJ1-5; V gene: TRBV6-1; D gene: -; clone size: once; CDR3 protein: CASSEGRLRGDQPQHF; CDR3 DNA: TGTGCCAGCAGTGAAGGACGTTTGAGGGGGGATCAGCCCCAGCATTTT
J gene: TRBJ2-3; V gene: TRBV4-1; D gene: -; clone size: -; CDR3 protein: CASSQEHLTDTQYF; CDR3 DNA: TGCGCCAGCAGCCAAGAGCACCTCACAGATACGCAGTATTTT
J gene: TRBJ2-7; V gene: TRBV7-2; D gene: TRBD1; clone size: once; CDR3 protein: CASSLVEGASYEQYF; CDR3 DNA: TGTGCCAGCAGCTTAGTCGAGGGGGCTTCCTACGAGCAGTACTTC
J gene: TRBJ1-4; V gene: TRBV10-3; D gene: -; clone size: -; CDR3 protein: CAISDPATGVEKLFF; CDR3 DNA: TGTGCCATCAGTGACCCGGCAACGGGGGTCGAAAAACTGTTTTTT
J gene: TRBJ2-1; V gene: TRBV5-4; D gene: -; clone size: -; CDR3 protein: CASSLAISRDEQFF; CDR3 DNA: TGTGCCAGCAGCTTGGCCATTTCAAGGGATGAGCAGTTCTTC
J gene: TRBJ2-2; V gene: TRBV11-2; D gene: -; clone size: -; CDR3 protein: CASSPSGELFF; CDR3 DNA: TGTGCCAGCAGCCCTTCCGGGGAGCTGTTTTTT
J gene: TRBJ2-3; V gene: TRBV30; D gene: -; clone size: -; CDR3 protein: CASEKGMSTDTQYF; CDR3 DNA: TGTGCCTCCGAGAAGGGGATGAGTACAGATACGCAGTATTTT
J gene: TRBJ2-7; V gene: TRBV4-3; D gene: TRBD2; clone size: -; CDR3 protein: CASSHDRLAGGPRGEQYF; CDR3 DNA: TGCGCCAGCAGCCACGATCGACTAGCGGGAGGGCCGAGGGGCGAGCAGTACTTC
J gene: TRBJ2-7; V gene: TRBV12-2; D gene: -; clone size: few; CDR3 protein: CASRLAKGGSYEQYF; CDR3 DNA: TGTGCAAGTCGCTTAGCGAAGGGGGGATCCTACGAGCAGTACTTC
J gene: TRBJ2-7; V gene: TRBV11-2; D gene: -; clone size: -; CDR3 protein: CASSLVGRGEYEQYF; CDR3 DNA: TGTGCCAGCAGCTTAGTAGGCAGGGGAGAATACGAGCAGTACTTC